These T cell receptor beta chains were read from a single sample in a study of spatial heterogeneity in lung cancer. TCRdb re-called the 5' RACE reads through MiXCR, storing one row per CDR3 protein. The data hold some 12,000 distinct CDR3 sequences, with roughly 13% observed a single time. The starting material was lung tumor tissue, obtained at surgery. These receptors were obtained from a male donor with early-stage non-small cell lung cancer. Each CDR3 is given with its conserved first and last residue. D genes are given only for firm matches. Only some rows state a clone size, as once, few, many or a class for expanded clones.

cdr3_aa: CSARVGLGGHETQYF
cdr3_nt: TGCAGTGCTAGAGTGGGCCTGGGGGGGCACGAGACCCAGTACTTC
v_call: TRBV20-1
j_call: TRBJ2-5
clone_size: NA
d_call: NA

cdr3_aa: CASSPRSQETQYF
cdr3_nt: TGTGCCAGCAGTCCTCGATCCCAAGAGACCCAGTACTTC
v_call: TRBV3-1
j_call: TRBJ2-5
clone_size: NA
d_call: NA

cdr3_aa: CASSMLKQSGTEAFF
cdr3_nt: TGTGCCAGTAGTATGTTAAAACAAAGCGGCACTGAAGCTTTCTTT
v_call: TRBV19
j_call: TRBJ1-1
clone_size: NA
d_call: NA

cdr3_aa: CASSYSTPSGTEAFF
cdr3_nt: TGTGCCAGCAGTTACTCAACACCAAGTGGGACTGAAGCTTTCTTT
v_call: TRBV6-2/TRBV6-3
j_call: TRBJ1-1
clone_size: NA
d_call: NA

cdr3_aa: CASSQESSGGILLAPIYEQFF
cdr3_nt: TGTGCCAGCAGCCAAGAATCGAGTGGGGGGATATTGCTAGCACCTATCTATGAGCAGTTCTTC
v_call: TRBV3-1
j_call: TRBJ2-1
clone_size: few
d_call: NA

cdr3_aa: CSARDFNTGELFF
cdr3_nt: TGCAGTGCTAGAGATTTCAACACCGGGGAGCTGTTTTTT
v_call: TRBV20-1
j_call: TRBJ2-2
clone_size: few
d_call: NA

cdr3_aa: CASSFRNTGELFF
cdr3_nt: TGTGCCAGCAGTTTCAGGAACACCGGGGAGCTGTTTTTT
v_call: TRBV6-2/TRBV6-3
j_call: TRBJ2-2
clone_size: NA
d_call: NA

cdr3_aa: CASSEGGWNTGELFF
cdr3_nt: TGTGCCAGCAGTGAAGGGGGGTGGAACACCGGGGAGCTGTTTTTT
v_call: TRBV6-1
j_call: TRBJ2-2
clone_size: many
d_call: NA

cdr3_aa: CASSSVRGGTQYF
cdr3_nt: TGTGCCAGCAGTTCCGTTCGGGGGGGGACCCAGTACTTC
v_call: TRBV11-2
j_call: TRBJ2-5
clone_size: NA
d_call: TRBD2

cdr3_aa: CSALQGHYGYTF
cdr3_nt: TGCAGTGCTTTACAGGGGCACTATGGCTACACCTTC
v_call: TRBV20-1
j_call: TRBJ1-2
clone_size: many
d_call: TRBD1

cdr3_aa: CASSQDIRGTPSTDTQYF
cdr3_nt: TGCGCCAGCAGCCAAGATATACGGGGGACCCCTAGCACAGATACGCAGTATTTT
v_call: TRBV4-3
j_call: TRBJ2-3
clone_size: few
d_call: NA

cdr3_aa: CASSTRGGNTEAFF
cdr3_nt: TGTGCCAGCAGTACCAGAGGGGGAAACACTGAAGCTTTCTTT
v_call: TRBV6-2/TRBV6-3
j_call: TRBJ1-1
clone_size: NA
d_call: NA

cdr3_aa: CASRLTGNRETQYF
cdr3_nt: TGTGCCAGCAGGTTAACAGGGAACCGAGAGACCCAGTACTTC
v_call: TRBV7-6
j_call: TRBJ2-5
clone_size: many
d_call: NA

cdr3_aa: CASSADSQETQYF
cdr3_nt: TGTGCCAGCTCCGCCGACAGCCAAGAGACCCAGTACTTC
v_call: TRBV18
j_call: TRBJ2-5
clone_size: NA
d_call: NA

cdr3_aa: CASSLVGQGDEKLFF
cdr3_nt: TGTGCCAGCAGCTTAGTGGGACAGGGTGATGAAAAACTGTTTTTT
v_call: TRBV7-8
j_call: TRBJ1-4
clone_size: few
d_call: TRBD1

cdr3_aa: CASSQGATGNQPQHF
cdr3_nt: TGCGCCAGCAGCCAAGGGGCCACGGGCAATCAGCCCCAGCATTTT
v_call: TRBV4-1
j_call: TRBJ1-5
clone_size: few
d_call: NA

cdr3_aa: CASSYERGRNNEQFF
cdr3_nt: TGTGCCAGCAGTTACGAGCGGGGGAGAAACAATGAGCAGTTCTTC
v_call: TRBV6-2/TRBV6-3
j_call: TRBJ2-1
clone_size: NA
d_call: TRBD2

cdr3_aa: CASSLLGTGMTYEQYF
cdr3_nt: TGTGCCAGCAGTTTATTGGGGACAGGGATGACCTACGAGCAGTACTTC
v_call: TRBV27
j_call: TRBJ2-7
clone_size: NA
d_call: TRBD1

cdr3_aa: CASSSGQGWDTQYF
cdr3_nt: TGCGCCAGCAGCTCGGGACAGGGCTGGGATACGCAGTATTTT
v_call: TRBV5-1
j_call: TRBJ2-3
clone_size: NA
d_call: TRBD1

cdr3_aa: CASSPSGFRDYEQYF
cdr3_nt: TGTGCCAGCTCACCATCTGGGTTTCGAGACTACGAGCAGTACTTC
v_call: TRBV18
j_call: TRBJ2-7
clone_size: NA
d_call: NA

cdr3_aa: CASSTALVKKLFF
cdr3_nt: TGTGCCAGCAGTACAGCGCTTGTTAAAAAACTGTTTTTT
v_call: TRBV6-5
j_call: TRBJ1-4
clone_size: many
d_call: NA

cdr3_aa: CATRRVGETQYF
cdr3_nt: TGTGCCACACGCCGGGTAGGAGAGACCCAGTACTTC
v_call: TRBV3-1
j_call: TRBJ2-5
clone_size: few
d_call: NA

cdr3_aa: CASSQVTSGGETQYF
cdr3_nt: TGCGCCAGCAGCCAAGTGACTAGCGGGGGGGAGACCCAGTACTTC
v_call: TRBV4-3
j_call: TRBJ2-5
clone_size: NA
d_call: TRBD2

cdr3_aa: CASSPQTSGVSYEQYF
cdr3_nt: TGTGCCAGCAGCCCGCAGACTAGCGGGGTGTCCTACGAGCAGTACTTC
v_call: TRBV7-6
j_call: TRBJ2-7
clone_size: few
d_call: TRBD2

cdr3_aa: CASSSPRGDTEAFF
cdr3_nt: TGCGCCAGCAGCTCTCCCAGGGGCGACACTGAAGCTTTCTTT
v_call: TRBV5-1
j_call: TRBJ1-1
clone_size: few
d_call: NA

cdr3_aa: CASSLGGSYNSPLHF
cdr3_nt: TGCGCCAGCAGCTTGGGGGGCTCCTATAATTCACCCCTCCACTTT
v_call: TRBV5-1
j_call: TRBJ1-6
clone_size: NA
d_call: NA

cdr3_aa: CASSWSQTQYF
cdr3_nt: TGTGCCAGCAGTTGGTCCCAGACCCAGTACTTC
v_call: TRBV12-3/TRBV12-4
j_call: TRBJ2-5
clone_size: many
d_call: NA

cdr3_aa: CASSQGLSASPLHF
cdr3_nt: TGTGCCAGCAGTCAGGGTTTGAGCGCTTCACCCCTCCACTTT
v_call: TRBV6-1
j_call: TRBJ1-6
clone_size: few
d_call: NA

cdr3_aa: CASRPAGSTGELFF
cdr3_nt: TGTGCCAGCAGGCCCGCCGGGAGCACCGGGGAGCTGTTTTTT
v_call: TRBV28
j_call: TRBJ2-2
clone_size: few
d_call: NA

cdr3_aa: CASSQVVRGGQETQYF
cdr3_nt: TGCGCCAGCAGCCAAGTAGTCAGGGGAGGCCAAGAGACCCAGTACTTC
v_call: TRBV4-3
j_call: TRBJ2-5
clone_size: medium-sized
d_call: NA

cdr3_aa: CASSFSGMGTGELFF
cdr3_nt: TGTGCCAGCAGTTTCTCAGGGATGGGCACCGGGGAGCTGTTTTTT
v_call: TRBV27
j_call: TRBJ2-2
clone_size: many
d_call: NA

cdr3_aa: CASSLEPGDSYEQYF
cdr3_nt: TGTGCCAGCAGCTTAGAACCAGGGGACTCCTACGAGCAGTACTTC
v_call: TRBV7-2
j_call: TRBJ2-7
clone_size: NA
d_call: NA

cdr3_aa: CASSSIAGGNTGELFF
cdr3_nt: TGTGCCAGCAGCTCTATAGCGGGGGGCAACACCGGGGAGCTGTTTTTT
v_call: TRBV11-2
j_call: TRBJ2-2
clone_size: many
d_call: TRBD2

cdr3_aa: CSVSGTGTDTQYF
cdr3_nt: TGCAGCGTTAGCGGGACAGGGACAGATACGCAGTATTTT
v_call: TRBV29-1
j_call: TRBJ2-3
clone_size: medium-sized
d_call: TRBD1

cdr3_aa: CASSQERQGGTDTQYF
cdr3_nt: TGCGCCAGCAGCCAAGAGAGACAGGGGGGCACAGATACGCAGTATTTT
v_call: TRBV4-3
j_call: TRBJ2-3
clone_size: many
d_call: TRBD1